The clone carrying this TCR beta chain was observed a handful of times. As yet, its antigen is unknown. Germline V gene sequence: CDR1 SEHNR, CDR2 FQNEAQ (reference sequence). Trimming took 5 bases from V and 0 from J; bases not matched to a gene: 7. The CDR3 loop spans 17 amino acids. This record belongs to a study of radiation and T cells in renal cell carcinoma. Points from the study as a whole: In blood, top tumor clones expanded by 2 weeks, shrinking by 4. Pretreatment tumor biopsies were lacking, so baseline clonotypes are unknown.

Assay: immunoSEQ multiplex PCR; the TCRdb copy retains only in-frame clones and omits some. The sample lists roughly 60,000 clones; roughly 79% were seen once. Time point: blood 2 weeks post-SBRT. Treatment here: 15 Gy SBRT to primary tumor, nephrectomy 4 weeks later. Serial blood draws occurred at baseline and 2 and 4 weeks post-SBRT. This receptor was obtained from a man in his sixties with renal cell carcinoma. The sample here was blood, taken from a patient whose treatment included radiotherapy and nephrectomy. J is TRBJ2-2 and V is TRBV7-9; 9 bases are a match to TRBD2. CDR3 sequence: CASSPLAGLANTGELFF. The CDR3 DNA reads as TGTGCCAGCAGCCCGCTAGCGGGGCTAGCGAACACCGGGGAGCTGTTTTTT.